A single sample gave rise to the 17 T cell receptor beta chains below, sequenced in a study of blood T cell repertoires in COVID-19. The protocol was immunoSEQ multiplex PCR, while the TCRdb copy is restricted to in-frame clones and leaves out a portion. The sample contains around 100,000 clones, roughly 85% of which appear only once. The sequenced sample was peripheral blood. These receptors were taken from a man aged 35 to 55 with acute or convalescent COVID-19.

The chain couples TRBV2 to TRBJ2-2, with a tentative D call TRBD2 (6 bases). With 7 bases removed from V and 7 bases from J, the gap between germline ends came to 13 bases. There are 13 residues in the CDR3. Germline CDR1 SNHLY, CDR2 FYNNEI. CDR3 region: CASMGGLNGELFF. CDR3 coding DNA: TGTGCCAGCATGGGGGGACTCAACGGGGAGCTGTTTTTT.

The rearrangement links TRBV5-1 to TRBJ2-7; weak D call: TRBD2 (6 bases). In germline, CDR1 is SGHRS, CDR2 YFSETQ. V was pared by 4 bases and J by 6 bases, with 17 bases between. The CDR3 sequence is 14 residues long. The CDR3 protein is CASSPVAGGREQYF. The DNA of the CDR3 is TGCGCCAGCAGCCCTGTCGCCGGGGGACGCGAGCAGTACTTC.

This clone appeared a few times. The chain carries TRBV19 and TRBJ1-4; D not certain. Germline CDR1 LNHDA, CDR2 SQIVND (reference sequence). V lost 5 bases to trimming and J lost 0 bases, with 10 bases between them. The CDR3 runs to 15 residues. For the CDR3, the DNA is TGTGCCAGTAGTGCCATGACTGCAACTAATGAAAAACTGTTTTTT. This gives the protein CASSAMTATNEKLFF.

In this sample, this clone turned up a few times. The J gene is TRBJ1-2, the V gene TRBV18; possible D gene TRBD1, 6 bases. This CDR3 has 14 residues. Germline V gives CDR1 KGHSH, CDR2 LQKENI. The germline V and J ends were trimmed by 3 bases and 7 bases, with 15 bases remaining between them. The CDR3 nucleotides are TGTGCCAGCTCACCGGACAGACCTCCTTCTGGCTACACCTTC. Translating it yields CASSPDRPPSGYTF. Full variable domain (rest looked up from reference TRBV18 and TRBJ1-2): NAGVMQNPRHLVRRRGQEARLRCSPMKGHSHVYWYRQLPEEGLKFMVYLQKENIIDESGMPKERFSAEFPKEGPSILRIQQVVRGDSAAYFCASSPDRPPSGYTFGSGTRLTVV.

V and J are TRBV11-2 and TRBJ2-6; the D is unclear. V was trimmed by 5 bases and J by 0 bases, leaving 14 bases between them. CDR1 is SGHAT, CDR2 FQNNGV, per germline. The length of the CDR3 is 17 residues. The CDR3 sequence: CASSQSSLGSGANVLTF. For the CDR3, the DNA is TGTGCCAGCAGCCAATCGTCCCTCGGCTCTGGGGCCAACGTCCTGACTTTC.

CDR3 bases: TGTGCCAGTAGCCCAGACAGGGCGATCAATCAGCCCCAGCATTTT. It yields the protein CASSPDRAINQPQHF. The chain combines TRBV19 with TRBJ1-5; 7 bases are a match to TRBD1. The CDR3 totals 15 residues. Germline assignment: CDR1 LNHDA and CDR2 SQIVND (reference sequence). The J segment lost 3 bases and the V segment lost 6 bases, leaving 8 bases of the junction unmatched.

The rearrangement links TRBV2 to TRBJ2-4; 10 bases match TRBD2. The CDR3 sequence is 16 residues long. With V trimmed by 11 bases and J by 0 bases, 10 bases remained unmatched. Germline values: CDR1 SNHLY, CDR2 FYNNEI. CDR3 loop: CAGWTSGGTAKNIQYF. CDR3 coding DNA: TGTGCCGGGTGGACTAGCGGAGGGACAGCCAAAAACATTCAGTACTTC.

The chain uses TRBV28 and TRBJ2-4, with 11 bases lining up with TRBD1. Germline V lookup: CDR1 MDHEN, CDR2 SYDVKM. J was trimmed by 1 base and V by 3 bases; bases with no gene match: 20. This CDR3 has 22 residues. The CDR3 sequence: CASSFLSGPGQGGNGAKNIQYF. The CDR3 nucleotides read TGTGCCAGCAGTTTCTTATCCGGTCCGGGACAGGGGGGGAATGGGGCCAAAAACATTCAGTACTTC.

The chain is built from TRBV28 and TRBJ1-5; 12 nucleotides agree with TRBD1. V gave up 2 bases and J gave up 6 bases; unmatched junction bases: 8. CDR1 is MDHEN, CDR2 SYDVKM, per germline. This CDR3 is 17 amino acids long. CDR3 loop: CASSLRDRGRIGQPQHF. The CDR3 DNA is TGTGCCAGCAGTTTAAGGGACAGGGGGCGGATAGGTCAGCCCCAGCATTTT.

This clone was counted a single time. At one boundary the junction diverges from the germline segment, which might be a read error. The chain combines TRBV7-7 with TRBJ2-1, with D tentatively TRBD2 (6 bases). The CDR3 contains 14 residues. Germline V gives CDR1 SSHAT, CDR2 FNYEAQ (reference sequence). Here the CDR3 reads CASSLNGGGNEQFF. The CDR3 bases are TGTGCTAGCAGCTTAAACGGGGGTGGTAATGAGCAGTTCTTC.

This chain links TRBV6-5 with TRBJ2-7, with TRBD1 matching 8 bases. This CDR3 is built from 14 residues. The V gene end was trimmed by 6 bases and the J gene end by 4 bases; junction bases not matched to a gene: 8. Germline CDR1 MNHEY, CDR2 SVGAGI. The CDR3 sequence: CASRPGQVSYEQYF. Here the CDR3 DNA reads TGTGCCAGCAGGCCGGGACAGGTATCTTACGAGCAGTACTTC.

The gene calls are TRBV28 and TRBJ1-1; D is unresolved. CDR1 MDHEN and CDR2 SYDVKM come from the germline V gene. The germline V and J ends were trimmed by 2 bases and 4 bases, with 11 bases remaining between them. The CDR3 has 14 residues. The CDR3 sequence is CASSLSDPTTEAFF. For the CDR3, the DNA is TGTGCCAGCAGTTTAAGCGACCCCACCACTGAAGCTTTCTTT.

This chain connects TRBV18 to TRBJ1-1; D call uncertain. This CDR3 contains 15 residues. V was trimmed by 3 bases and J by 6 bases, leaving 17 bases between them. The germline CDR1 and CDR2 sequences are KGHSH and LQKENI. In DNA form, the CDR3 reads TGTGCCAGCTCACCGATTTACGAAGCGGGAGCTGAAGCTTTCTTT. It is translated as CASSPIYEAGAEAFF.

The genes are TRBV6-1 and TRBJ1-2; no clear D gene. Per germline, CDR1 MNHNS and CDR2 SASEGT. Trimming removed 3 bases at V and 1 base at J, with 6 bases between. CDR3 length equals 13 residues. CDR3 sequence: CASSDRLNYGYTF. The CDR3 DNA sequence: TGTGCCAGCAGTGACAGACTTAACTATGGCTACACCTTC.

The chain is built from TRBV29-1 and TRBJ2-2; tentatively, D is TRBD1 (5 bases). Deletions cut 1 base from V and 2 bases from J, with 14 bases between. CDR1 SQVTM and CDR2 ANQGSEA come from the germline V gene. The CDR3 covers 16 residues. The CDR3 coding sequence is TGCAGCGTTGAAGTGGGGCCCAGGGTCAACACCGGGGAGCTGTTTTTT. Encoded protein: CSVEVGPRVNTGELFF.

This chain joins TRBV6-6 and TRBJ2-1; the match to TRBD2 covers 11 bases. The CDR3 consists of 15 residues. Germline V lookup: CDR1 MNHNY, CDR2 SVGAGI (reference sequence). V was pared by 6 bases and J by 7 bases, with 8 bases of the junction left unmatched. The CDR3 DNA follows: TGTGCCAGCAGAGCACTAGCGGGGGTCAGGAATGAGCAGTTCTTC. It yields the protein CASRALAGVRNEQFF.

The rearrangement uses TRBV7-9 and TRBJ2-3, with TRBD1 matching over 8 bases. Trimming removed 6 bases from V and 3 bases from J; junction bases left unmatched: 14. The CDR3 has 17 residues. CDR1 and CDR2 from the germline V gene are SEHNR and FQNEAQ (reference sequence). As DNA, the CDR3 is TGTGCCAGCAGAAACCTCGGGGCAGGGGGCGGTACAGATACGCAGTATTTT. Translated: CASRNLGAGGGTDTQYF.